This TCR beta chain was sequenced for a study of T cells in Graves' hyperthyroidism and ophthalmopathy. There are 14 residues in the CDR3. Germline V gene data show CDR1 as SNHLY and CDR2 as FYNNEI. V was pared by 8 bases and J by 4 bases, with 15 bases between. Regions amplified from RNA transcripts were the TCR beta CDR3 regions. First-round RT-PCR of the TCR CDR3 relied on the HTBI primer set. TCRdb re-called the multiplex PCR reads with MiXCR, one entry per CDR3 protein. The sample holds a few hundred thousand distinct CDR3 sequences; about 20% are singletons and the top ten take approximately 60%. This clonotype has ten or more counts.

This sequence originates from a man aged 25 to 40 with Graves' ophthalmopathy. The sample was blood. The chain uses TRBV2 and TRBJ2-1; maybe TRBD2 (6 bases). The CDR3 DNA is TGTGCCAGCGGTAGGGAAAGCGGGTACAATGAGCAGTTCTTC. Amino acids: CASGRESGYNEQFF.